This T cell receptor beta chain was identified during a study of shared clonotypes between healthy human individuals. About the study: Each donor had three CD4 naive, three CD4 memory, two CD8 naive and one CD8 memory plate. Notes on the study in general: Lower generation probabilities were found for non-shared clonotypes than for those shared by all four donors.

Points on this clone: Its antigen is not identified.

In the original processing: ImmunoSEQ gave junction-only sequences without quality scores, so filtering differed. The protocol was immunoSEQ multiplex PCR, while the TCRdb copy is restricted to in-frame clones and leaves out a portion. V and J calls and clone size follow that table, whereas D and trimming were derived from the DNA. The sample holds millions of clones, 90% to 95% seen once. The V gene end was trimmed by 1 base and the J gene end by 0 bases; junction bases not matched to a gene: 4. The CDR3 consists of 16 residues. The germline V gene has CDR1 SGHAT and CDR2 FQNNGV. The TCR was taken from a man aged 18 to 29 in good health. The V and J genes are TRBV11-2 and TRBJ2-7; 9 positions agree with TRBD2. The material sequenced was naive CD4+ T cells sorted from blood. Subset noted: CD45RA+ positively selected. The CDR3 DNA is TGTGCCAGCAGCTTAGGGTCTAGCGGGATCTCCTACGAGCAGTACTTC. Translation: CASSLGSSGISYEQYF.